These 22 T cell receptor beta chains share one sample of origin, sequenced in a study of blood T cell repertoires in COVID-19. TCRdb's copy holds only in-frame clones and misses some; the assay was immunoSEQ multiplex PCR. The table lists 130,000 to 150,000 clones, approximately 86% of them singletons. Sequenced material: peripheral blood. These TCRs come from a woman aged 40 to 50 with active or convalescent COVID-19.

CDR3 coding DNA: TGTGCCAGCAGTGAAGTAATGAGGCGGGGACTCTATGGCTACACCTTC. It translates to CASSEVMRRGLYGYTF. The rearrangement joins TRBV2 to TRBJ1-2; possibly TRBD1 for D (5 bases). CDR1 SNHLY and CDR2 FYNNEI come from the germline V gene. This CDR3 comprises 16 residues. Trimming removed 1 base from V and 4 bases from J, with 16 bases in between.

The rearrangement links TRBV4-3 to TRBJ2-3; 11 nucleotides align to TRBD2. Germline loops: CDR1 LGHNA, CDR2 YSLEER. Trimming took 0 bases from V and 4 from J; bases not matched to a gene: 9. The CDR3 has 18 residues. The CDR3 protein is CASSQDWRLAGLADTQYF. CDR3 nucleotides: TGCGCCAGCAGCCAAGATTGGCGACTAGCGGGATTAGCAGATACGCAGTATTTT.

The chain uses TRBV28 and TRBJ1-2; the D gene is possibly TRBD1 (6 bases). The CDR3 consists of 16 residues. V was trimmed by 8 bases and J by 4 bases, leaving 23 bases between them. Germline CDR1 and CDR2: MDHEN and SYDVKM. The CDR3 DNA sequence: TGTGCCAGCGATACTGGATTGGGGGCGGCCAGCTATGGCTACACCTTC. It yields the protein CASDTGLGAASYGYTF.

The chain joins TRBV3-1 (or the pseudogene TRBV3-2) to TRBJ1-5; D not resolved. Germline CDR1 LGHDT, CDR2 YNNKEL (reference sequence). The CDR3 loop spans 14 amino acids. Trimming removed 1 base at V and 1 base at J, with 5 bases between. The CDR3 protein is CASSQVISNQPQHF. The CDR3 nucleotides are TGTGCCAGCAGCCAAGTAATCAGCAATCAGCCCCAGCATTTT.

The rearrangement uses TRBV5-6 and TRBJ1-3; D is undetermined. The CDR3 length is 14 residues. The V gene's germline CDR1 is SGHDT and CDR2 YYEEEE. Trimming cost V 2 bases and J 8 bases, with 14 bases left between them. The CDR3 region is CASSFSAWPDTIYF. For the CDR3, the DNA is TGTGCCAGCAGCTTCTCCGCCTGGCCAGACACCATATATTTT.

This rearrangement joins TRBV5-6 to TRBJ1-4; the match to TRBD1 covers 7 bases. With V trimmed by 1 base and J by 5 bases, 5 bases remained unmatched. Germline V CDR1 and CDR2: SGHDT, YYEEEE. There are 15 residues in the CDR3. The CDR3 bases are TGTGCCAGCAGCTTGCGAACAGGGGCCAATGAAAAACTGTTTTTT. Amino acids: CASSLRTGANEKLFF.

The rearrangement links TRBV5-1 to TRBJ2-5; D ambiguous. The CDR3 covers 12 residues. The ends were cut back, 4 bases at V and 9 bases at J, with 13 bases in the middle. CDR1 and CDR2 (germline): SGHRS, YFSETQ. The CDR3 region has the DNA TGCGCCAGCAGCCGACTTCAATGGCCCCAGTACTTC. This codes for CASSRLQWPQYF.

V usage is TRBV10-2 and J usage is TRBJ1-3; unclear D gene. This CDR3 contains 14 residues. Germline assignment: CDR1 WSHSY and CDR2 SAAADI. V gave up 5 bases and J gave up 0 bases, with 8 bases separating them. The CDR3 DNA is TGCGCCAGCAGTACGGGTCGCTCTGGAAACACCATATATTTT. The encoded protein is CASSTGRSGNTIYF.

This clone was detected only a few times. The chain joins TRBV29-1 to TRBJ1-1; D not resolved. Trimming shortened V by 7 bases and J by 4 bases, and 7 bases separated the two germline ends. CDR3 size: 10 residues. Germline V gene data show CDR1 as SQVTM and CDR2 as ANQGSEA. Here the CDR3 reads CSAGSTEAFF. The DNA of the CDR3 is TGCAGCGCTGGGAGCACTGAAGCTTTCTTT.

This clone is a singleton in its sample. The chain links TRBV28 to TRBJ2-1, with 13 positions matching TRBD2. The CDR3 has 15 residues. After removal of 5 bases from V and 9 bases from J, the junction contained 7 bases not matched to a gene. Per the germline V gene, CDR1 is MDHEN and CDR2 is SYDVKM. CDR3 sequence reads: CASSPRLAGGPEQFF. CDR3 DNA: TGTGCCAGCAGTCCAAGACTAGCGGGAGGACCTGAGCAGTTCTTC.

The chain couples TRBV29-1 to TRBJ2-3; 8 nucleotides match TRBD2. The germline gives CDR1 SQVTM, CDR2 ANQGSEA. The trim removed 5 bases at V and 1 base at J, leaving 2 bases unmatched. The CDR3 contains 13 residues. In nucleotides, the CDR3 is TGCAGCGTTCCGGGGGGGGGCACAGATACGCAGTATTTT. Protein sequence: CSVPGGGTDTQYF.

The J gene is TRBJ2-7, the V gene TRBV27; TRBD1 matches at 7 bases. The CDR3 is made up of 11 amino acids. Unmatched junction bases numbered 6, after V lost 10 bases and J lost 6 bases. Germline V gene lookup returns CDR1 MNHEY and CDR2 SMNVEV (reference sequence). CDR3 loop: CATRQGGEQYF. The CDR3 DNA is TGTGCCACCAGACAGGGCGGCGAGCAGTACTTC.

The genes are TRBV5-1 and TRBJ2-5, with a weak D call TRBD1 (6 bases). This CDR3 has 13 amino acids. Trimming took 4 bases from V and 2 from J, leaving 9 bases between them. CDR1 and CDR2 (germline): SGHRS, YFSETQ. CDR3 in amino acids: CASSPDRQETQYF. CDR3 bases: TGCGCCAGCAGCCCGGACAGACAAGAGACCCAGTACTTC.

J is TRBJ2-3 and V is TRBV11-2, with 10 bases lining up with TRBD2. CDR1 is SGHAT, CDR2 FQNNGV, per germline. This CDR3 has 17 residues. The ends lost 2 bases at V and 9 bases at J; junction bases unmatched: 14. CDR3 in amino acids: CASSLRGAGGGNHTQYF. As DNA, the CDR3 is TGTGCCAGCAGCTTACGTGGAGCGGGGGGGGGCAATCACACGCAGTATTTT. The variable domain in full, with the rest retrieved from reference TRBV11-2 and TRBJ2-3, is EAGVAQSPRYKIIEKRQSVAFWCNPISGHATLYWYQQILGQGPKLLIQFQNNGVVDDSQLPKDRFSAERLKGVDSTLKIQPAKLEDSAVYLCASSLRGAGGGNHTQYFGPGTRLTVL.

V is TRBV5-6 and J is TRBJ2-2, with TRBD1 as a possible D gene (5 bases). The CDR3 extends over 16 amino acids. Trimming removed 0 bases at V and 5 bases at J, with 14 bases between. The V gene's germline CDR1 is SGHDT and CDR2 YYEEEE. The CDR3 DNA follows: TGTGCCAGCAGCTTGGCGTGGGGCGCTTTTACCGGGGAGCTGTTTTTT. It yields the protein CASSLAWGAFTGELFF.

Only one count was recorded for this clone. The chain uses TRBV30 and TRBJ1-2, with 8 nucleotides matching TRBD1. Germline values: CDR1 GTSNPN, CDR2 SVGIG (reference sequence). With 0 bases clipped from V and 3 bases from J, the junction kept 9 bases outside the gene matches. The CDR3 sequence is 16 residues long. CDR3 sequence reads: CAWSVPGAGGHYGYTF. DNA for the CDR3: TGTGCCTGGAGTGTTCCCGGGGCAGGGGGCCACTATGGCTACACCTTC.

The chain recombines TRBV7-2 with TRBJ2-5; 16 bases agree with TRBD2. CDR1 SGHTA and CDR2 FQGNSA come from the germline V gene. CDR3 size: 17 residues. After removal of 0 bases from V and 5 bases from J, the junction contained 3 bases not matched to a gene. The CDR3 spells CASSLAPGLAGGETQYF. CDR3 DNA: TGTGCCAGCAGCTTAGCTCCGGGACTAGCGGGAGGGGAGACCCAGTACTTC.

The rearrangement joins TRBV19 to TRBJ1-5; tentative D call: TRBD1 (5 bases). V dropped 4 bases and J dropped 3 bases, with 10 bases sitting between them. The length of the CDR3 is 14 residues. Germline V gene lookup returns CDR1 LNHDA and CDR2 SQIVND (reference sequence). The CDR3 loop is CASSTGFNNQPQHF. CDR3 bases: TGTGCCAGTAGTACAGGGTTCAACAATCAGCCCCAGCATTTT. Full variable domain (rest looked up from reference TRBV19 and TRBJ1-5): DGGITQSPKYLFRKEGQNVTLSCEQNLNHDAMYWYRQDPGQGLRLIYYSQIVNDFQKGDIAEGYSVSREKKESFPLTVTSAQKNPTAFYLCASSTGFNNQPQHFGDGTRLSIL.

The V gene is TRBV3-1 (or the pseudogene TRBV3-2), the J gene TRBJ2-7; D is perhaps TRBD1 (6 bases). The CDR3 has 15 amino acids. The germline V and J ends were trimmed by 3 bases and 9 bases, with 21 bases remaining between them. Germline V gene lookup returns CDR1 LGHDT and CDR2 YNNKEL (reference sequence). CDR3 sequence: CASSHQVGGPFGQYF. CDR3 nucleotides: TGTGCCAGCAGCCATCAGGTTGGGGGCCCTTTTGGGCAGTACTTC.

This clone was seen just once. The chain uses TRBV29-1 and TRBJ2-2; 11 bases map to TRBD1. The CDR3 runs to 13 residues. In germline, CDR1 is SQVTM, CDR2 ANQGSEA. J was trimmed by 6 bases and V by 7 bases; bases with no gene match: 4. The CDR3 bases are TGCAGCGCGGGACAGGGGGAACCCGGGGAGCTGTTTTTT. Its protein product is CSAGQGEPGELFF.

This rearrangement joins TRBV14 to TRBJ2-7, with TRBD2 matching 11 bases. The CDR3 is made up of 16 amino acids. The germline V gene encodes CDR1 SGHDN and CDR2 FVKESK. The V and J ends lost 2 bases and 6 bases, in that order; junction bases with no gene match: 9. For the CDR3, the DNA is TGTGCCAGCAGCCAACATAGCGGGAGGGCCTCCGGCGAGCAGTACTTC. This sequence encodes CASSQHSGRASGEQYF.

This clone has a handful of counts. No DNA is shown, since the ends of the CDR3 on it are uncertain; the CDR3 is the one TCRdb lists. This chain connects TRBV10-3 to TRBJ1-4. 14 amino acids form the CDR3, both terminal residues included. CDR1 and CDR2 from the germline V gene are ENHRY and SYGVKD. The CDR3 spells CASCSAGPNEKLFF.